This T cell receptor (beta chain) was sequenced during a study of CXCR3-negative and CXCR3-positive naive CD8 T cells. Study at large: The libraries together contributed 150 million or so TRB reads, each supplying about 1.5 +/- 0.3 million. Study observations and caveats: The TRB CDR3s that CXCR3-positive naive cells carried were more hydrophobic than those of CXCR3-negative naive cells.

About this clonotype itself: Its matching antigen is unknown.

Germline-derived CDR1 and CDR2 are SEHNR and FQNEAQ (reference sequence). The CDR3 covers 18 residues. Via 5' RACE with UMI labels, TRB cDNA libraries were prepared. TCRdb re-called the 5' RACE reads, yielding one record per CDR3 amino acid sequence without DNA. This repertoire includes about 130,000 distinct CDR3 sequences. Triplicate sorts, around 300,000 cells apiece, were made for each CD8+ T cell subset. This chain joins TRBV7-9 and TRBJ2-6; TCRdb's assignment of TRBD2 cannot be checked, as there is no DNA. This clonotype was obtained from a human donor in good health. Some clones in this sample may be carry-over from other donors' samples. The sequenced sample consisted of naive CXCR3+ CD8+ T cells from blood. Subset meaning: CD45RO-CCR7+CD27+CD95- naive CD8+ T cells expressing CXCR3 (TNR3+). CDR3 sequence reads: CASSRPPGQAAGANVLTF.